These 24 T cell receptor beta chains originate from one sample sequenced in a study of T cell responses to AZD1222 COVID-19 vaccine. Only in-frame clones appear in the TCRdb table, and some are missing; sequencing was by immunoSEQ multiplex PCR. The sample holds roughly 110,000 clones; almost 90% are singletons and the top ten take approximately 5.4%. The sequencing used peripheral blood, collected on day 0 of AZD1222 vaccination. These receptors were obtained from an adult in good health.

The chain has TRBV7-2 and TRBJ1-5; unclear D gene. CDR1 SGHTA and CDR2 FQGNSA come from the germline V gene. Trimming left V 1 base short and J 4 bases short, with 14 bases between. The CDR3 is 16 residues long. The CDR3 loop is CASSLVSGTLNQPQHF. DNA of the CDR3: TGTGCCAGCAGCTTAGTATCTGGTACCCTAAATCAGCCCCAGCATTTT.

Written as DNA, the CDR3 is TGCGCCAGCAGTCCCCCGGACAGGGACCCCTACGAGCAGTACTTC. Amino acid sequence: CASSPPDRDPYEQYF. The chain combines TRBV23-1 with TRBJ2-7, with 8 bases lining up with TRBD1. TRBV23-1 is an ORF for which the function is uncertain. This CDR3 has 15 residues. Losses at the gene ends were 4 bases for V and 2 bases for J; bases not matched to a gene: 7.

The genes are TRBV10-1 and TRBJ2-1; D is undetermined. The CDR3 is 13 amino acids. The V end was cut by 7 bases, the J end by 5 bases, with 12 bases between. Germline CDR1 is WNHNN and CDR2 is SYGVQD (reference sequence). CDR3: CASKNDNHNEQFF. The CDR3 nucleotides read TGCGCCAGCAAAAATGACAATCACAATGAGCAGTTCTTC.

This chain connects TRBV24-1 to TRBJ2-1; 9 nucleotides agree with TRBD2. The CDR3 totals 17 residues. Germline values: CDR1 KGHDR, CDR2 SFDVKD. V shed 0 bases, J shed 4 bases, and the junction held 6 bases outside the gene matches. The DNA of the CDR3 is TGTGCCACCAGTGATTTGTCACGGCGGGAGGGGTACAATGAGCAGTTCTTC. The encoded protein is CATSDLSRREGYNEQFF.

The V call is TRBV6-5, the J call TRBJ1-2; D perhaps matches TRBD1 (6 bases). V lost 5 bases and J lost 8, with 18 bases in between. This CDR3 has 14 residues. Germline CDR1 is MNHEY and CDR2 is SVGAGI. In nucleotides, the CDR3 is TGTGCCAGCAGTCCTCCGGACAGAAAGGGCGGCTACACCTTC. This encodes CASSPPDRKGGYTF.

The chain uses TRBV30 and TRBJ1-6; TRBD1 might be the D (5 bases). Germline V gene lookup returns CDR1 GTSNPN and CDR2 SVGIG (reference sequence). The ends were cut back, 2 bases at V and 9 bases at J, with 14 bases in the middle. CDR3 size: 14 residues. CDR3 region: CAWSRSGSGSPLHF. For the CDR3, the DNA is TGTGCCTGGAGTAGGTCAGGGAGTGGTTCACCCCTCCACTTT.

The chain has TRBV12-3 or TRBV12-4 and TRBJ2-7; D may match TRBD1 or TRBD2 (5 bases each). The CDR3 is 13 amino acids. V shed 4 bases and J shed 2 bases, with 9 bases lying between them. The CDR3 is CASSWDGTYEQYF. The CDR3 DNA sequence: TGTGCCAGCAGTTGGGACGGTACCTACGAGCAGTACTTC.

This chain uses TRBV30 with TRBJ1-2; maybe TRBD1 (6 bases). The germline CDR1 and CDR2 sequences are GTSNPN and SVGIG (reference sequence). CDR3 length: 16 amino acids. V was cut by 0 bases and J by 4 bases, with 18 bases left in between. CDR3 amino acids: CAWSVGGIILSYGYTF. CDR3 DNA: TGTGCCTGGAGTGTAGGGGGGATCATCCTTAGCTATGGCTACACCTTC.

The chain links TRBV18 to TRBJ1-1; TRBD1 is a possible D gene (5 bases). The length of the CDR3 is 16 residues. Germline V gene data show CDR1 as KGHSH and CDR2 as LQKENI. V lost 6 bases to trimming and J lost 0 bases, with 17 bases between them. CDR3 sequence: CASSAPNTGMNTEAFF. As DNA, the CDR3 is TGTGCCAGCTCCGCGCCGAATACAGGTATGAACACTGAAGCTTTCTTT.

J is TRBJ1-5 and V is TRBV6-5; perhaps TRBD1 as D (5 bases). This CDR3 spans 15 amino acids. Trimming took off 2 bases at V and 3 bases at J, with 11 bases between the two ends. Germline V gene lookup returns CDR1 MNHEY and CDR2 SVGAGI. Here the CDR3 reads CASSYTPGNNQPQHF. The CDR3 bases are TGTGCCAGCAGTTACACCCCAGGGAACAATCAGCCCCAGCATTTT.

The CDR3 DNA reads TGTGCCTGGCGTCTACAGGGGGGTCAAGAGACCCAGTACTTC. It is translated as CAWRLQGGQETQYF. The chain employs TRBV30 and TRBJ2-5; TRBD1 agrees at 8 bases. The CDR3 covers 14 residues. The V segment lost 5 bases and the J segment 2 bases; nucleotides outside the gene matches: 7. In germline, CDR1 is GTSNPN, CDR2 SVGIG (reference sequence).

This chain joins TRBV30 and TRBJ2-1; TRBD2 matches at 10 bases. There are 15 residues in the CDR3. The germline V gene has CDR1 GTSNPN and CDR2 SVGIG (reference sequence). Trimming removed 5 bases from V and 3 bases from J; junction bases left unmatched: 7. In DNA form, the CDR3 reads TGTGCCTGGTCTCATCTAGCGGGGGACTACAATGAGCAGTTCTTC. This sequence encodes CAWSHLAGDYNEQFF. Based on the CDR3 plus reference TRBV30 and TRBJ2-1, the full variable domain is SQTIHQWPATLVQPVGSPLSLECTVEGTSNPNLYWYRQAAGRGLQLLFYSVGIGQISSEVPQNLSASRPQDRQFILSSKKLLLSDSGFYLCAWSHLAGDYNEQFFGPGTRLTVL.

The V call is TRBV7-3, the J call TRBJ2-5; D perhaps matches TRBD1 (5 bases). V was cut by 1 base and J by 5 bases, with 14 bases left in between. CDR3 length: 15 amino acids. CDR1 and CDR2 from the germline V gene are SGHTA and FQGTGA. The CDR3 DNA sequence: TGTGCCAGCAGCTTAAAGGGCAGGGCCGGCGAGACCCAGTACTTC. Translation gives CASSLKGRAGETQYF. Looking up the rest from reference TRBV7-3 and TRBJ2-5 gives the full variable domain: GAGVSQTPSNKVTEKGKYVELRCDPISGHTALYWYRQSLGQGPEFLIYFQGTGAADDSGLPNDRFFAVRPEGSVSTLKIQRTERGDSAVYLCASSLKGRAGETQYFGPGTRLLVL.

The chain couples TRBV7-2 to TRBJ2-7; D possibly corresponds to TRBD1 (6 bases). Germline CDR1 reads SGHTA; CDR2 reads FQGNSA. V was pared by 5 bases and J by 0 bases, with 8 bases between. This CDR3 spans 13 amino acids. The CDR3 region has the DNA TGTGCCAGCAGCCGAGGGGGCTCCTACGAGCAGTACTTC. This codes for CASSRGGSYEQYF.

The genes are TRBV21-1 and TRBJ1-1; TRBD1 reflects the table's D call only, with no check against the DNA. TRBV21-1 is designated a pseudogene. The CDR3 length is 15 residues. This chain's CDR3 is CASSAHIVQNTEAFF. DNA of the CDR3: TGTGCCAGCAGCGCTCACATCGTGCAGAACACTGAAGCTTTCTTT.

CDR3 region: CAASRSGNQPQHF. The CDR3 bases are TGTGCCGCCTCGCGGTCGGGGAATCAGCCCCAGCATTTT. The rearrangement uses TRBV30 and TRBJ1-5; D not certain. This CDR3 comprises 13 residues. Germline V gene lookup returns CDR1 GTSNPN and CDR2 SVGIG (reference sequence). The V gene lost 8 bases and the J gene lost 4 bases, with 15 bases spanning the gap.

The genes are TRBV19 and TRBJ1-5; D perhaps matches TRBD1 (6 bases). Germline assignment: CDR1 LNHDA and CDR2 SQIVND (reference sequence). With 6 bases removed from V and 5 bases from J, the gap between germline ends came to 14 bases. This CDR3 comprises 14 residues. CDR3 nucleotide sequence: TGTGCCAGTAGCCCCGGGGAGGGGGATCAGCCCCAGCATTTT. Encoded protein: CASSPGEGDQPQHF.

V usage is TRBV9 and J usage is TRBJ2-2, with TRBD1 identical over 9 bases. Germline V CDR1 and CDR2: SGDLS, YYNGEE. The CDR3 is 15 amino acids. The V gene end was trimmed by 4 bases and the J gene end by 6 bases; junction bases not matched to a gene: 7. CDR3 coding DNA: TGTGCCAGCAGCCCCCAGGACAGGGGATCCGGGGAGCTGTTTTTT. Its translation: CASSPQDRGSGELFF.

CDR3 residues: CASSQRGYGYTF. The CDR3 nucleotides read TGTGCCAGCAGCCAAAGGGGCTATGGCTACACCTTC. J is TRBJ1-2 and V is TRBV14; weak D call: TRBD1 (5 bases). Germline V lookup: CDR1 SGHDN, CDR2 FVKESK. This CDR3 is built from 12 residues. V was pared by 2 bases and J by 4 bases, with 5 bases between.

CDR3: CASSQAAGANTEAFF. The CDR3 nucleotides read TGTGCCAGCAGCCAAGCGGCAGGGGCGAACACTGAAGCTTTCTTT. The V and J genes are TRBV3-1 (or the pseudogene TRBV3-2) and TRBJ1-1, with D tentatively TRBD1 (6 bases). V was trimmed by 1 base and J by 1 base, leaving 10 bases between them. The CDR3 is made up of 15 amino acids. Germline V gene data show CDR1 as LGHDT and CDR2 as YNNKEL (reference sequence).

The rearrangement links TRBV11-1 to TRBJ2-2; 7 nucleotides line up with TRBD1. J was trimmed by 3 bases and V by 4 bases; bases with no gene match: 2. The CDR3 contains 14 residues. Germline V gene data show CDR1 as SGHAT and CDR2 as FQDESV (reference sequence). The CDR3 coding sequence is TGTGCCAGCAGCTCTCAGGGGGACACCGGGGAGCTGTTTTTT. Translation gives CASSSQGDTGELFF.

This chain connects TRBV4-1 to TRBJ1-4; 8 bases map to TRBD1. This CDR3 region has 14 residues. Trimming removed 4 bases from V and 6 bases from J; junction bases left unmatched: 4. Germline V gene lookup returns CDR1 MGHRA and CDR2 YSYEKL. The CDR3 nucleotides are TGCGCCAGCAGCCCAGGACAGGGCTATGAAAAACTGTTTTTT. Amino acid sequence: CASSPGQGYEKLFF.

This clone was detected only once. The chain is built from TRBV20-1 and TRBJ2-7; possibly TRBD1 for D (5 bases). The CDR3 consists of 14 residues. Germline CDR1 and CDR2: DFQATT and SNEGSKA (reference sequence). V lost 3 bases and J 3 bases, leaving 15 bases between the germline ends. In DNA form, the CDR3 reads TGCAGTGCTAGTTCCGTACAGGTACTCTACGAGCAGTACTTC. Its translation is CSASSVQVLYEQYF.

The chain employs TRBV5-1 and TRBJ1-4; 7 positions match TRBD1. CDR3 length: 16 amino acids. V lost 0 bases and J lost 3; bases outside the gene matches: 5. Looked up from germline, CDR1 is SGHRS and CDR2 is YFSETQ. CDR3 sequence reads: CASSLGQGWANEKLFF. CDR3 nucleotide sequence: TGCGCCAGCAGCTTGGGACAGGGATGGGCTAATGAAAAACTGTTTTTT.